Sequencing of this TCR beta chain was carried out in a study of shared clonotypes between healthy human individuals. Study-level points and caveats: Sequencing of the sorted subsets was shown by rarefaction to be incomplete despite large depth.

Points on this clone: Antigen: not known.

Generated by immunoSEQ multiplex PCR, the TCRdb table keeps only in-frame clones and is missing some. The sample lists about 1 million clones, around 74% occurring once. The sequence was collected from a man between 18 and 35 years old in good health. Material: memory CD4+ T cells sorted from blood. Subset described: CD45RA-negative fraction.

The CDR3 DNA is TGTGCCAGCAGCCCAGTCCTGTCAGGGGGCACAGATACGCAGTATTTT. This codes for CASSPVLSGGTDTQYF. The chain employs TRBV7-6 and TRBJ2-3, with D possibly being TRBD1 (6 bases). V shed 5 bases and J shed 1 base, with 16 bases lying between them. This CDR3 is built from 16 residues. Germline lookup yields CDR1 SGHVS and CDR2 FNYEAQ.